The clone carrying this T cell receptor (beta chain) was seen more than once but under ten times. Its target is not known. MiXCR, run by TCRdb on the 5' RACE reads, gives a single entry per CDR3 protein. The profile covers a few hundred thousand distinct CDR3 sequences, with about 15% appearing a single time and roughly 21% taken by the ten largest. This CDR3 contains 14 residues. The trim removed 7 bases at V and 4 bases at J, leaving 9 bases unmatched. In germline, CDR1 is SGHTA, CDR2 FQGNSA. The sample originates from a study of T-cell memory formation after mild COVID-19. General study results and limits: Unconfirmed was the SARS-CoV-2 specificity of second-wave clones that peaked on day 37. Chiefly within CM and EM were the contracting CD4+ clones; CD8+ ones were within EMRA. Clones contracting across day 15 to 85 had a balanced CD4/CD8 profile; later expanding clones leaned CD4+. Researchers found some responding clones in pre-infection memory, a sign that cross-reactive memory joined.

This receptor was obtained from a man aged 18 to 30 who had mild COVID-19 (a few samples of this study predate the infection). Cell type and time point are not known. Sequenced sample: PBMCs or a T cell subset sorted from them (not recorded which). V is TRBV7-2 and J is TRBJ1-1; 7 positions agree with TRBD1. The CDR3 DNA reads TGTGCCAGCACTCGAGGGGGCGCCGGCACTGAAGCTTTCTTT. Amino acids: CASTRGGAGTEAFF.